The rows below give T cell receptor beta chains drawn from one sample of a study of cytomegalovirus exposure and HLA in healthy donors. Assay: immunoSEQ multiplex PCR; the TCRdb copy retains only in-frame clones and omits some. Counted here are roughly 78,000 clones, 60% to 70% occurring once; the ten biggest clones make up approximately 5.8%. Sequences were obtained from PBMCs. These receptors all come from a man younger than 40 in good health and CMV-seropositive. CDR3s include the opening cysteine and the closing phenylalanine or tryptophan. The order of the fields is V gene, clone size, D gene, J gene, CDR3 protein, CDR3 DNA. The D gene is left open where the match is weak. Size values are once, few and many counts, or a class for expanded clones, and some rows have none.

v_call: TRBV7-2; clone_size: .; d_call: TRBD1; j_call: TRBJ1-2; cdr3_aa: CASSRDSSYGYTF; cdr3_nt: TGTGCCAGCAGCCGGGACAGCTCCTATGGCTACACCTTC
v_call: TRBV5-1; clone_size: .; d_call: .; j_call: TRBJ2-7; cdr3_aa: CASSHPETASYEQYF; cdr3_nt: TGCGCCAGCAGCCACCCCGAAACAGCCTCCTACGAGCAGTACTTC
v_call: TRBV5-1; clone_size: few; d_call: TRBD2; j_call: TRBJ2-3; cdr3_aa: CASSLTGTSGRGTDTQYF; cdr3_nt: TGCGCCAGCAGCTTAACCGGGACTAGCGGGCGAGGCACAGATACGCAGTATTTT
v_call: TRBV13; clone_size: .; d_call: .; j_call: TRBJ2-7; cdr3_aa: CASSFQGTAAYEQYF; cdr3_nt: TGTGCCAGCAGTTTCCAGGGTACTGCGGCCTACGAGCAGTACTTC
v_call: TRBV2; clone_size: few; d_call: TRBD1; j_call: TRBJ1-3; cdr3_aa: CASRLTIWTGRKGNTIYF; cdr3_nt: TGTGCCAGCAGATTGACGATATGGACAGGGAGGAAAGGAAACACCATATATTTT
v_call: TRBV2; clone_size: .; d_call: .; j_call: TRBJ1-1; cdr3_aa: CASRAGTRNTEAFF; cdr3_nt: TGTGCCAGCAGGGCCGGGACAAGGAACACTGAAGCTTTCTTT
v_call: TRBV10-3; clone_size: .; d_call: .; j_call: TRBJ2-5; cdr3_aa: CAISEGTGMGKETQYF; cdr3_nt: TGTGCCATCAGTGAGGGCACAGGAATGGGGAAAGAGACCCAGTACTTC
v_call: TRBV29-1; clone_size: .; d_call: .; j_call: TRBJ1-4; cdr3_aa: CSVELGSDEKLFF; cdr3_nt: TGCAGCGTTGAATTGGGGAGTGATGAAAAACTGTTTTTT
v_call: TRBV5-6; clone_size: .; d_call: .; j_call: TRBJ1-5; cdr3_aa: CASSSEGGAQPQHF; cdr3_nt: TGTGCCAGCAGCTCCGAGGGGGGGGCTCAGCCCCAGCATTTT
v_call: TRBV7-2; clone_size: .; d_call: .; j_call: TRBJ2-2; cdr3_aa: CASSFQGFDGELFF; cdr3_nt: TGTGCCAGCAGCTTCCAGGGGTTCGACGGGGAGCTGTTTTTT
v_call: TRBV7-6; clone_size: once; d_call: .; j_call: TRBJ2-1; cdr3_aa: CASSPGQVGEQFF; cdr3_nt: TGTGCCAGCAGCCCAGGTCAGGTGGGTGAGCAGTTCTTC
v_call: TRBV28; clone_size: few; d_call: TRBD1; j_call: TRBJ2-7; cdr3_aa: CASSPRDRVSYEQYF; cdr3_nt: TGTGCCAGCAGTCCCCGGGACAGAGTATCCTACGAGCAGTACTTC
v_call: TRBV10-3; clone_size: few; d_call: TRBD2; j_call: TRBJ2-5; cdr3_aa: CAIRERGGQETQYF; cdr3_nt: TGTGCCATCAGAGAGCGGGGGGGCCAAGAGACCCAGTACTTC
v_call: TRBV6-5; clone_size: .; d_call: TRBD2; j_call: TRBJ2-3; cdr3_aa: CASSYGTSALLGTQYF; cdr3_nt: TGTGCCAGCAGTTACGGGACTAGCGCACTGCTCGGTACGCAGTATTTT
v_call: TRBV2; clone_size: .; d_call: TRBD2; j_call: TRBJ2-3; cdr3_aa: CASSRALNLAGDLDTQYF; cdr3_nt: TGTGCCAGCAGTCGAGCTTTGAACCTAGCGGGAGATTTAGATACGCAGTATTTT
v_call: TRBV11-3; clone_size: .; d_call: .; j_call: TRBJ2-7; cdr3_aa: CASSPGSSYEQYF; cdr3_nt: TGTGCCAGCAGCCCTGGGAGCTCCTACGAGCAGTACTTC
v_call: TRBV30; clone_size: .; d_call: .; j_call: TRBJ1-6; cdr3_aa: CAWSVDRYNSPLHF; cdr3_nt: TGTGCCTGGAGTGTGGACAGATATAATTCACCCCTCCACTTT
v_call: TRBV10-3; clone_size: .; d_call: TRBD2; j_call: TRBJ2-3; cdr3_aa: CATHSIAGGPSTDTQYF; cdr3_nt: TGTGCCACCCACTCGATAGCGGGGGGTCCTAGCACAGATACGCAGTATTTT
v_call: TRBV30; clone_size: .; d_call: TRBD1; j_call: TRBJ1-6; cdr3_aa: CAWRRQGDNSPLHF; cdr3_nt: TGTGCCTGGAGGCGACAGGGGGACAATTCACCCCTCCACTTT
v_call: TRBV5-1; clone_size: .; d_call: .; j_call: TRBJ1-1; cdr3_aa: CASSLPGHPNTEAFF; cdr3_nt: TGCGCCAGCAGCTTGCCGGGACACCCAAACACTGAAGCTTTCTTT
v_call: TRBV4-1; clone_size: few; d_call: TRBD1; j_call: TRBJ2-1; cdr3_aa: CASSRGQGTNNEQFF; cdr3_nt: TGCGCCAGCAGCCGCGGACAGGGAACGAACAATGAGCAGTTCTTC
v_call: TRBV13; clone_size: .; d_call: TRBD1; j_call: TRBJ2-5; cdr3_aa: CASSLDRGVQTQYF; cdr3_nt: TGTGCCAGCAGCCTGGACAGGGGAGTGCAGACCCAGTACTTC
v_call: TRBV10-3; clone_size: once; d_call: TRBD1; j_call: TRBJ2-7; cdr3_aa: CAIRVDRGDYEQYF; cdr3_nt: TGTGCCATCAGGGTAGACAGGGGAGACTACGAGCAGTACTTC
v_call: TRBV7-9; clone_size: .; d_call: TRBD2; j_call: TRBJ2-7; cdr3_aa: CASSLGVGLASYNEQYF; cdr3_nt: TGTGCCAGCAGCTTAGGGGTCGGACTAGCATCCTATAACGAGCAGTACTTC
v_call: TRBV18; clone_size: .; d_call: TRBD2; j_call: TRBJ2-7; cdr3_aa: CASSPGTSGNEQYF; cdr3_nt: TGTGCCAGCTCACCTGGAACTAGCGGCAACGAGCAGTACTTC
v_call: TRBV5-4; clone_size: .; d_call: TRBD2; j_call: TRBJ2-1; cdr3_aa: CASSESGDYNEQFF; cdr3_nt: TGTGCCAGCAGCGAGAGCGGGGACTACAATGAGCAGTTCTTC
v_call: TRBV15; clone_size: .; d_call: .; j_call: TRBJ2-5; cdr3_aa: CATSREDSRGLGETQYF; cdr3_nt: TGTGCCACCAGCAGAGAGGATAGTAGGGGATTGGGAGAGACCCAGTACTTC
v_call: TRBV2; clone_size: .; d_call: .; j_call: TRBJ1-5; cdr3_aa: CASSPGEGGSNQPQHF; cdr3_nt: TGTGCCAGCAGTCCGGGAGAGGGAGGGAGCAATCAGCCCCAGCATTTT
v_call: TRBV9; clone_size: .; d_call: TRBD1; j_call: TRBJ1-2; cdr3_aa: CASSVVPGQAANYGYTF; cdr3_nt: TGTGCCAGCAGCGTAGTCCCGGGACAGGCCGCTAACTATGGCTACACCTTC
v_call: TRBV9; clone_size: .; d_call: TRBD1; j_call: TRBJ2-7; cdr3_aa: CASSSQIGTGDSEQYF; cdr3_nt: TGTGCCAGCAGCTCACAGATCGGGACAGGGGACTCCGAGCAGTACTTC
v_call: TRBV5-4; clone_size: .; d_call: .; j_call: TRBJ2-7; cdr3_aa: CASSLDPGVDEQYF; cdr3_nt: TGTGCCAGCAGCTTGGATCCAGGGGTCGACGAGCAGTACTTC
v_call: TRBV28; clone_size: .; d_call: .; j_call: TRBJ2-1; cdr3_aa: CASSLQNNEQFF; cdr3_nt: TGTGCCAGCAGTCTCCAGAACAATGAGCAGTTCTTC
v_call: TRBV27; clone_size: .; d_call: .; j_call: TRBJ2-2; cdr3_aa: CASSLYNGELFF; cdr3_nt: TGTGCCAGCAGTTTATACAACGGGGAGCTGTTTTTT
v_call: TRBV18; clone_size: .; d_call: TRBD1; j_call: TRBJ2-3; cdr3_aa: CASSPRTGDYTQYF; cdr3_nt: TGTGCCAGCTCACCACGAACAGGGGATTATACGCAGTATTTT
v_call: TRBV6-4; clone_size: .; d_call: TRBD1; j_call: TRBJ2-3; cdr3_aa: CASSVDRFTDTQYF; cdr3_nt: TGTGCCAGCAGTGTGGACAGGTTCACAGATACGCAGTATTTT
v_call: TRBV7-6; clone_size: .; d_call: .; j_call: TRBJ2-5; cdr3_aa: CASSLAQAYPGLTQYF; cdr3_nt: TGTGCCAGCAGCTTAGCGCAAGCTTATCCGGGATTGACCCAGTACTTC
v_call: TRBV28; clone_size: .; d_call: TRBD1; j_call: TRBJ2-3; cdr3_aa: CASSTNDRAPRDTQYF; cdr3_nt: TGTGCCAGCAGCACCAACGACAGGGCCCCCAGGGATACGCAGTATTTT
v_call: TRBV2; clone_size: .; d_call: TRBD1; j_call: TRBJ1-4; cdr3_aa: CASTVTGGEKLFF; cdr3_nt: TGTGCCAGCACAGTCACAGGGGGTGAAAAACTGTTTTTT
v_call: TRBV6-1; clone_size: .; d_call: .; j_call: TRBJ1-4; cdr3_aa: CASSGWGGGTNEKLFF; cdr3_nt: TGTGCCAGCAGTGGCTGGGGGGGCGGAACTAATGAAAAACTGTTTTTT
v_call: TRBV2; clone_size: .; d_call: .; j_call: TRBJ2-1; cdr3_aa: CASSETADSEQFF; cdr3_nt: TGTGCCAGCAGTGAAACTGCGGACAGCGAGCAGTTCTTC
v_call: TRBV5-1; clone_size: .; d_call: .; j_call: TRBJ1-4; cdr3_aa: CASSLSGRVDEKLFF; cdr3_nt: TGCGCCAGCAGCTTGTCGGGCAGGGTCGATGAAAAACTGTTTTTT
v_call: TRBV4-1; clone_size: few; d_call: TRBD1; j_call: TRBJ1-4; cdr3_aa: CASSSQGRDRVFF; cdr3_nt: TGCGCCAGCAGCTCCCAGGGGAGGGACAGGGTGTTTTTT
v_call: TRBV27; clone_size: .; d_call: .; j_call: TRBJ1-6; cdr3_aa: CASSLLGGSNSPLHF; cdr3_nt: TGTGCCAGCAGTCTCCTCGGGGGATCGAATTCACCCCTCCACTTT
v_call: TRBV7-3; clone_size: .; d_call: .; j_call: TRBJ1-6; cdr3_aa: CASSPTGMNSPLHF; cdr3_nt: TGTGCCAGCAGCCCGACAGGAATGAATTCACCCCTCCACTTT
v_call: TRBV27; clone_size: .; d_call: .; j_call: TRBJ2-5; cdr3_aa: CASRRGETQYF; cdr3_nt: TGTGCCAGCAGGAGAGGAGAGACCCAGTACTTC
v_call: TRBV14; clone_size: .; d_call: TRBD2; j_call: TRBJ2-2; cdr3_aa: CASSQNLAGGIGELFF; cdr3_nt: TGTGCCAGCAGCCAAAATCTAGCGGGAGGAATCGGGGAGCTGTTTTTT
v_call: TRBV5-6; clone_size: .; d_call: .; j_call: TRBJ1-2; cdr3_aa: CASSSGGNYGYTF; cdr3_nt: TGTGCCAGTAGCTCCGGGGGGAACTATGGCTACACCTTC
v_call: TRBV5-1; clone_size: few; d_call: .; j_call: TRBJ2-2; cdr3_aa: CASSLSVGDTGELFF; cdr3_nt: TGCGCCAGCAGCTTGTCCGTCGGGGACACCGGGGAGCTGTTTTTT
v_call: TRBV29-1; clone_size: .; d_call: .; j_call: TRBJ2-7; cdr3_aa: CSVAKGGFTRGSYEQYF; cdr3_nt: TGCAGCGTTGCGAAGGGTGGATTTACCAGGGGCTCCTACGAGCAGTACTTC
v_call: TRBV9; clone_size: .; d_call: TRBD2; j_call: TRBJ2-3; cdr3_aa: CASSGGLAGRTDTQYF; cdr3_nt: TGTGCCAGCAGCGGAGGACTAGCGGGACGCACAGATACGCAGTATTTT
v_call: TRBV28; clone_size: .; d_call: .; j_call: TRBJ1-6; cdr3_aa: CASRATVTHSPLHF; cdr3_nt: TGTGCCAGCAGGGCGACAGTAACGCACTCACCCCTCCACTTT
v_call: TRBV2; clone_size: .; d_call: TRBD1; j_call: TRBJ1-1; cdr3_aa: CASSSDRAAEAFF; cdr3_nt: TGTGCCAGCAGTTCGGACAGGGCCGCTGAAGCTTTCTTT
v_call: TRBV4-1; clone_size: few; d_call: .; j_call: TRBJ2-7; cdr3_aa: CASSQDDRSTYEQYF; cdr3_nt: TGCGCCAGCAGCCAGGACGACAGGTCCACTTACGAGCAGTACTTC
v_call: TRBV9; clone_size: .; d_call: TRBD2; j_call: TRBJ2-1; cdr3_aa: CASSVMIAGDNEQFF; cdr3_nt: TGTGCCAGCAGCGTAATGATAGCGGGGGACAATGAGCAGTTCTTC
v_call: TRBV5-1; clone_size: .; d_call: TRBD1; j_call: TRBJ2-6; cdr3_aa: CASRRTGSGANVLTF; cdr3_nt: TGCGCCAGCAGGCGGACAGGCTCTGGGGCCAACGTCCTGACTTTC
v_call: TRBV19; clone_size: .; d_call: TRBD1; j_call: TRBJ1-4; cdr3_aa: CASQDRGGPTNEKLFF; cdr3_nt: TGTGCCAGCCAGGACAGGGGCGGTCCCACTAATGAAAAACTGTTTTTT
v_call: TRBV28; clone_size: .; d_call: .; j_call: TRBJ2-5; cdr3_aa: CASSEAGIIETQYF; cdr3_nt: TGTGCCAGCAGTGAGGCAGGGATCATTGAGACCCAGTACTTC
v_call: TRBV25-1; clone_size: .; d_call: TRBD1; j_call: TRBJ1-6; cdr3_aa: CASSEYRDRNSPLHF; cdr3_nt: TGTGCCAGCAGTGAATACCGGGACAGGAATTCACCCCTCCACTTT
v_call: TRBV30; clone_size: .; d_call: TRBD2; j_call: TRBJ2-5; cdr3_aa: CAWSRLAVGGEQYF; cdr3_nt: TGTGCCTGGAGTAGGTTGGCAGTGGGGGGGGAGCAGTACTTC